This is a list of T cell receptor beta chains from one sample in a study of PD-L1 blockade in urothelial cancer. The table came from immunoSEQ multiplex PCR; TCRdb's copy has only in-frame clones and leaves some out. Of tens of thousands of clones in the sample, roughly 87% were seen once. Sequenced material: PBMCs, taken around atezolizumab (anti-PD-L1) treatment. The receptors shown here come from a woman aged 55-70 years with urothelial cancer. The CDR3 runs from the conserved cysteine through the conserved F or W. The order of the fields is CDR3 protein, CDR3 DNA, V gene, clone size, J gene, D gene. The D gene is left open where the match is weak. Only part of the rows carry a size: once, few, many, or a class if the clone is expanded.

CDR3aa: CASSMGSPYNEQFF; CDR3nt: TGTGCCAGTAGTATGGGCAGCCCCTACAATGAGCAGTTCTTC; v_gene: TRBV19; abundance: few; j_gene: TRBJ2-1; d_gene: -
CDR3aa: CASSHRNTGELFF; CDR3nt: TGTGCCAGCAGTCACAGGAACACCGGGGAGCTGTTTTTT; v_gene: TRBV6-5; abundance: -; j_gene: TRBJ2-2; d_gene: -
CDR3aa: CASSLSVGTSGRSVETQYF; CDR3nt: TGTGCCAGCAGTTTATCTGTCGGGACTAGCGGGAGGTCCGTAGAGACCCAGTACTTC; v_gene: TRBV27; abundance: -; j_gene: TRBJ2-5; d_gene: TRBD2
CDR3aa: CASPAKRGGRGPTDTQYF; CDR3nt: TGTGCCAGTCCGGCGAAGCGGGGGGGCCGGGGGCCCACAGATACGCAGTATTTT; v_gene: TRBV25-1; abundance: -; j_gene: TRBJ2-3; d_gene: TRBD2
CDR3aa: CASSQGLLAGVETQYF; CDR3nt: TGCGCCAGCAGCCAAGGGTTACTAGCGGGAGTGGAGACCCAGTACTTC; v_gene: TRBV4-3; abundance: -; j_gene: TRBJ2-5; d_gene: TRBD2
CDR3aa: CASVAGRAHEQYF; CDR3nt: TGTGCCAGCGTAGCAGGCAGGGCACACGAGCAGTACTTC; v_gene: TRBV28; abundance: -; j_gene: TRBJ2-7; d_gene: -
CDR3aa: CASSQTPKLRGPGLAEDNEQFF; CDR3nt: TGCGCCAGCAGCCAAACGCCTAAACTCAGGGGACCCGGGCTAGCGGAGGACAATGAGCAGTTCTTC; v_gene: TRBV4-3; abundance: -; j_gene: TRBJ2-1; d_gene: -
CDR3aa: CASSPSRALPYEQYF; CDR3nt: TGTGCCAGCAGCCCATCCAGGGCCTTACCCTACGAGCAGTACTTC; v_gene: TRBV7-2; abundance: -; j_gene: TRBJ2-7; d_gene: -
CDR3aa: CASAGTSGRYEQYF; CDR3nt: TGTGCCAGCGCCGGGACTAGCGGGAGGTACGAGCAGTACTTC; v_gene: TRBV7-2; abundance: -; j_gene: TRBJ2-7; d_gene: TRBD2
CDR3aa: CASSLGGVWTGGYEQYF; CDR3nt: TGTGCCAGCAGCTTAGGGGGGGTATGGACAGGGGGCTACGAGCAGTACTTC; v_gene: TRBV11-3; abundance: once; j_gene: TRBJ2-7; d_gene: TRBD1
CDR3aa: CASSAGGNTIYF; CDR3nt: TGTGCCAGCAGCGCCGGGGGAAACACCATATATTTT; v_gene: TRBV7-9; abundance: -; j_gene: TRBJ1-3; d_gene: -
CDR3aa: CASSQRASQETQYF; CDR3nt: TGTGCCAGCTCCCAGAGGGCCTCGCAAGAGACCCAGTACTTC; v_gene: TRBV18; abundance: -; j_gene: TRBJ2-5; d_gene: -
CDR3aa: CASSMGGQGNPYEQYF; CDR3nt: TGTGCCAGTAGTATGGGGGGACAGGGAAACCCCTACGAGCAGTACTTC; v_gene: TRBV19; abundance: -; j_gene: TRBJ2-7; d_gene: TRBD1
CDR3aa: CASGLVLAGVVHEQFF; CDR3nt: TGTGCTAGTGGTTTAGTTCTAGCGGGAGTAGTGCATGAGCAGTTCTTC; v_gene: TRBV12-5; abundance: -; j_gene: TRBJ2-1; d_gene: TRBD2
CDR3aa: CAISAGGSNEQYF; CDR3nt: TGTGCCATCAGTGCCGGGGGGAGCAACGAGCAGTACTTC; v_gene: TRBV10-3; abundance: -; j_gene: TRBJ2-7; d_gene: TRBD2
CDR3aa: CASSLNPLNTGELFF; CDR3nt: TGTGCCAGCAGCTTAAATCCTCTCAACACCGGGGAGCTGTTTTTT; v_gene: TRBV7-6; abundance: -; j_gene: TRBJ2-2; d_gene: -
CDR3aa: CASSSLGGSYEQYF; CDR3nt: TGTGCCAGCAGCTCCTTAGGGGGCTCCTACGAGCAGTACTTC; v_gene: TRBV7-2; abundance: -; j_gene: TRBJ2-7; d_gene: -
CDR3aa: CASSQGQGGGTIYF; CDR3nt: TGTGCCAGCAGTCAGGGACAGGGAGGTGGGACCATATATTTT; v_gene: TRBV6-5; abundance: -; j_gene: TRBJ1-3; d_gene: TRBD1
CDR3aa: CAISPFLYEQYF; CDR3nt: TGTGCCATCAGTCCCTTCCTCTACGAGCAGTACTTC; v_gene: TRBV10-3; abundance: -; j_gene: TRBJ2-7; d_gene: -
CDR3aa: CASSSDREETQYF; CDR3nt: TGTGCCAGCAGCTCAGACAGGGAAGAGACCCAGTACTTC; v_gene: TRBV7-2; abundance: once; j_gene: TRBJ2-5; d_gene: TRBD1
CDR3aa: CASWGLAGGRQETQYF; CDR3nt: TGTGCCAGCTGGGGACTAGCGGGGGGAAGGCAAGAGACCCAGTACTTC; v_gene: TRBV2; abundance: -; j_gene: TRBJ2-5; d_gene: TRBD2
CDR3aa: CASSPYKPGLLNQPQHF; CDR3nt: TGTGCCAGCAGTCCCTACAAACCGGGACTCCTCAATCAGCCCCAGCATTTT; v_gene: TRBV5-6; abundance: few; j_gene: TRBJ1-5; d_gene: -
CDR3aa: CASSQTSGGGYEQYF; CDR3nt: TGTGCCAGCAGCCAAACTAGCGGGGGGGGTTACGAGCAGTACTTC; v_gene: TRBV6-5; abundance: -; j_gene: TRBJ2-7; d_gene: TRBD2
CDR3aa: CASSQSQGETQYF; CDR3nt: TGTGCCAGCAGCCAATCACAGGGGGAGACCCAGTACTTC; v_gene: TRBV7-7; abundance: -; j_gene: TRBJ2-5; d_gene: TRBD1
CDR3aa: CASSVATGWQYF; CDR3nt: TGTGCCAGCAGCGTAGCTACCGGGTGGCAGTACTTC; v_gene: TRBV9; abundance: -; j_gene: TRBJ2-7; d_gene: -
CDR3aa: CASTGADTQYF; CDR3nt: TGTGCCAGTACAGGGGCAGATACGCAGTATTTT; v_gene: TRBV19; abundance: -; j_gene: TRBJ2-3; d_gene: -
CDR3aa: CASSVKHNYGYTF; CDR3nt: TGTGCCAGCAGCGTAAAACATAACTATGGCTACACCTTC; v_gene: TRBV9; abundance: -; j_gene: TRBJ1-2; d_gene: -
CDR3aa: CASSVTGGSEAFF; CDR3nt: TGTGCCAGCAGCGTTACAGGGGGATCTGAAGCTTTCTTT; v_gene: TRBV14; abundance: -; j_gene: TRBJ1-1; d_gene: TRBD1
CDR3aa: CASSDGGKIEQFF; CDR3nt: TGTGCCAGCAGTGATGGGGGGAAGATTGAGCAGTTCTTC; v_gene: TRBV6-1; abundance: -; j_gene: TRBJ2-1; d_gene: -
CDR3aa: CASSQEAGDQPQHF; CDR3nt: TGTGCCAGCAGCCAAGAGGCGGGGGATCAGCCCCAGCATTTT; v_gene: TRBV14; abundance: once; j_gene: TRBJ1-5; d_gene: -
CDR3aa: CASSQGETILQETQYF; CDR3nt: TGTGCCAGCAGCCAGGGCGAGACAATACTACAAGAGACCCAGTACTTC; v_gene: TRBV7-6; abundance: -; j_gene: TRBJ2-5; d_gene: -
CDR3aa: CASSPTGEVF; CDR3nt: TGTGCCAGCTCACCGACAGGGGAGGTTTTT; v_gene: TRBV18; abundance: -; j_gene: TRBJ1-4; d_gene: TRBD1
CDR3aa: CASSHRGLGRGYTF; CDR3nt: TGTGCCAGCAGTCACAGGGGGCTTGGGCGCGGCTACACCTTC; v_gene: TRBV9; abundance: once; j_gene: TRBJ1-2; d_gene: TRBD1
CDR3aa: CASSLDSGPNEAFF; CDR3nt: TGTGCCAGCAGCTTAGATTCAGGCCCGAATGAAGCTTTCTTT; v_gene: TRBV7-9; abundance: -; j_gene: TRBJ1-1; d_gene: -
CDR3aa: CASSIDEGQTYEQYF; CDR3nt: TGTGCCAGTAGTATAGATGAGGGACAGACCTACGAGCAGTACTTC; v_gene: TRBV19; abundance: -; j_gene: TRBJ2-7; d_gene: TRBD1
CDR3aa: CSVEGLAEDTQYF; CDR3nt: TGCAGCGTTGAAGGACTAGCGGAGGATACGCAGTATTTT; v_gene: TRBV29-1; abundance: -; j_gene: TRBJ2-3; d_gene: TRBD2
CDR3aa: CSVGSGHTGELFF; CDR3nt: TGCAGCGTTGGTAGCGGCCACACCGGGGAGCTGTTTTTT; v_gene: TRBV29-1; abundance: -; j_gene: TRBJ2-2; d_gene: -
CDR3aa: CASSVTTGGEGYTF; CDR3nt: TGTGCCAGCAGCGTGACTACAGGGGGAGAGGGCTACACCTTC; v_gene: TRBV9; abundance: -; j_gene: TRBJ1-2; d_gene: TRBD1
CDR3aa: CASSEEIQTRDYGYTF; CDR3nt: TGTGCCAGCAGTGAAGAAATCCAAACTAGGGACTATGGCTACACCTTC; v_gene: TRBV2; abundance: -; j_gene: TRBJ1-2; d_gene: -
CDR3aa: CAIGASGTSWGSTDTQYF; CDR3nt: TGTGCCATCGGGGCAAGCGGGACAAGTTGGGGGAGCACAGATACGCAGTATTTT; v_gene: TRBV10-3; abundance: -; j_gene: TRBJ2-3; d_gene: -
CDR3aa: CAISDEETQYF; CDR3nt: TGTGCCATCAGTGACGAAGAGACCCAGTACTTC; v_gene: TRBV10-3; abundance: -; j_gene: TRBJ2-5; d_gene: -
CDR3aa: CASSLSSSYNEQFF; CDR3nt: TGTGCCAGCAGCCTTAGCTCTTCCTACAATGAGCAGTTCTTC; v_gene: TRBV5-6; abundance: -; j_gene: TRBJ2-1; d_gene: -
CDR3aa: CSALAGTGAGNEQFF; CDR3nt: TGCAGCGCCCTGGCCGGGACAGGGGCGGGCAATGAGCAGTTCTTC; v_gene: TRBV29-1; abundance: -; j_gene: TRBJ2-1; d_gene: TRBD1
CDR3aa: CASSSGLAGDRETQYF; CDR3nt: TGTGCCAGCAGCTCGGGACTAGCGGGGGACAGGGAGACCCAGTACTTC; v_gene: TRBV5-6; abundance: -; j_gene: TRBJ2-5; d_gene: TRBD2
CDR3aa: CASSLPVAGAYNEQFF; CDR3nt: TGTGCCAGCAGCTTACCAGTAGCGGGAGCCTACAATGAGCAGTTCTTC; v_gene: TRBV7-2; abundance: -; j_gene: TRBJ2-1; d_gene: TRBD2
CDR3aa: CASSSNQETQYF; CDR3nt: TGTGCCAGCAGCTCCAACCAAGAGACCCAGTACTTC; v_gene: TRBV7-2; abundance: -; j_gene: TRBJ2-5; d_gene: -
CDR3aa: CASSHGTDTDTQYF; CDR3nt: TGTGCCAGCAGCCACGGGACTGACACAGATACGCAGTATTTT; v_gene: TRBV7-2; abundance: -; j_gene: TRBJ2-3; d_gene: -
CDR3aa: CASSESTGSSYEQYF; CDR3nt: TGTGCCAGCAGTGAATCGACAGGGAGCTCCTACGAGCAGTACTTC; v_gene: TRBV6-1; abundance: -; j_gene: TRBJ2-7; d_gene: TRBD1
CDR3aa: CASSFRTGFGEAFF; CDR3nt: TGTGCCAGCAGCTTTAGGACAGGGTTCGGTGAAGCTTTCTTT; v_gene: TRBV14; abundance: -; j_gene: TRBJ1-1; d_gene: TRBD1
CDR3aa: CASSKTGASGSSKEFF; CDR3nt: TGTGCCAGCAGTAAAACCGGGGCTAGCGGGAGTTCAAAGGAGTTCTTC; v_gene: TRBV27; abundance: -; j_gene: TRBJ2-1; d_gene: TRBD2
CDR3aa: CAIRPDSPEQYF; CDR3nt: TGTGCCATCAGGCCCGACAGTCCCGAGCAGTACTTC; v_gene: TRBV10-3; abundance: -; j_gene: TRBJ2-7; d_gene: -
CDR3aa: CASSLRTGTTTDTQYF; CDR3nt: TGTGCCAGCAGTTTAAGGACAGGGACTACCACAGATACGCAGTATTTT; v_gene: TRBV5-5; abundance: -; j_gene: TRBJ2-3; d_gene: -
CDR3aa: CAIAGQGIEQYF; CDR3nt: TGTGCCATCGCGGGACAGGGTATCGAGCAGTACTTC; v_gene: TRBV10-3; abundance: few; j_gene: TRBJ2-7; d_gene: TRBD1